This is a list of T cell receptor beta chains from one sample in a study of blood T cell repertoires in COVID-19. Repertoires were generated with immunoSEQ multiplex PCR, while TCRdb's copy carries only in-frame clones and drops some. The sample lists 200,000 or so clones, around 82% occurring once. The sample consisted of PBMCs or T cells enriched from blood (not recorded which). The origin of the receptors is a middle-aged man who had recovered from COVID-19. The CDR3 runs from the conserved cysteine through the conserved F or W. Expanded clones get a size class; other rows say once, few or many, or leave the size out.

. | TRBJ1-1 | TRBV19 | CASGGLFMNTEAFF
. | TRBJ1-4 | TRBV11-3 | CASSSEFGTGKATNEKLFF
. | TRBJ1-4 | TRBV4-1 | CASSRITGAHGRINEKLFF
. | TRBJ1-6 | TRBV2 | CASIYMGHNNSPLHF
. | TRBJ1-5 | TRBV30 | CACSGKDRARQPQHF
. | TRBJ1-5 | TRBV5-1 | CASSLSPGGDQPQHF
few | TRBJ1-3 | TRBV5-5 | CASSPFGQGGNTIYF
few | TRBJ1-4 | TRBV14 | CASSQDLQVNEKLFF
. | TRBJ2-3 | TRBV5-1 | CASSLQNRQATSTDTQYF
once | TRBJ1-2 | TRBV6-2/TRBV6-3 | CASSTPGQLWGYGYTF
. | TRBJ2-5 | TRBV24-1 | CATSGGAEETQYF
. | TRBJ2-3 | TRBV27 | CASSLLPGDWAPDTQYF
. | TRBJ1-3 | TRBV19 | CASSSASSGNTIYF
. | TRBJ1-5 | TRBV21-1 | CASSKAITGGRSNQPQHF
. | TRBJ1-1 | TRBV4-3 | CASRWKAQGYTEAFF
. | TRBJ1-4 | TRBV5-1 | CASSKGQGTATNEKLFF